The rows below give T cell receptor beta chains drawn from one sample of a study of CD8+ T cells in alopecia areata. The protocol was immunoSEQ multiplex PCR, while the TCRdb copy is restricted to in-frame clones and leaves out a portion. The sample records about 180,000 clones, roughly 50% being singletons. The source was CD4+ T cells sorted from blood, collected at approximately week 61, from a patient treated with tofacitinib. Receptors originate from a human donor with alopecia areata. CDR3s include the opening cysteine and the closing phenylalanine or tryptophan. A D gene is named only where the DNA matches it firmly. Where a row states a size, it is once, few, many or the class of an expanded clone; other rows omit it.

NA | TRBJ1-6 | TRBV6-5 | TRBD1 | TGTGCCAGCAGCCGCCGGACAGGGGAGGATTCACCCCTCCACTTT | CASSRRTGEDSPLHF
few | TRBJ1-4 | TRBV15 | NA | TGTGCCACCAGCAGAGATTTTGCAACTAATGAAAAACTGTTTTTT | CATSRDFATNEKLFF
few | TRBJ1-4 | TRBV6-5 | NA | TGTGCCAGCGGGCCCCGGACGCCTGGGAAACTGTTTTTT | CASGPRTPGKLFF
NA | TRBJ2-3 | TRBV6-5 | TRBD2 | TGTGCCAGCACTAAAGCGGGGGGGAACTCAGATACGCAGTATTTT | CASTKAGGNSDTQYF
NA | TRBJ1-1 | TRBV7-9 | NA | TGTGCCAGCAGCTTTGGGCAGTGGAACACTGAAGCTTTCTTT | CASSFGQWNTEAFF
few | TRBJ2-3 | TRBV29-1 | NA | TGCAGCGTCTTTTCAGATACGCAGTATTTT | CSVFSDTQYF
few | TRBJ2-7 | TRBV27 | NA | TGTGCCAGCAGTTTGGAGGGAGCCTACGAGCAGTACTTC | CASSLEGAYEQYF
NA | TRBJ2-7 | TRBV29-1 | TRBD2 | TGCAGCGTTGAAGATCGAGCGGGGCAGACCTACGAGCAGTACTTC | CSVEDRAGQTYEQYF
few | TRBJ2-7 | TRBV2 | TRBD2 | TGTGCCAGCAGACTAGCGGGGCTTGAGCAGTACTTC | CASRLAGLEQYF
NA | TRBJ2-7 | TRBV10-3 | NA | TGTGCCACCCACCAGGGGGGCAGGGGTGTGTACTTC | CATHQGGRGVYF
NA | TRBJ1-2 | TRBV29-1 | NA | TGCAGCGATGGGACACGAGGCTTC | CSDGTRGF
NA | TRBJ2-7 | TRBV6-5 | TRBD2 | TGTGCCAGCCGTGGACTAGCAGAGTACGAGCAGTACTTC | CASRGLAEYEQYF
NA | TRBJ2-3 | TRBV5-1 | NA | TGCGCCAGCAGCTTTACAGATACGCAGTATTTT | CASSFTDTQYF
NA | TRBJ1-2 | TRBV29-1 | NA | TGCAGCGTTGCCAGGGCGAACTATGGCTACACCTTC | CSVARANYGYTF
NA | TRBJ2-5 | TRBV7-7 | TRBD1 | TGTGCTAGCAGCAAAGACAGGGCGGTTCAGGAGACCCAGTACTTC | CASSKDRAVQETQYF
NA | TRBJ1-4 | TRBV4-2 | NA | TGTGCCAGCAGCCAAGAAGGGAAGGGGACTAATGAAAAACTGTTTTTT | CASSQEGKGTNEKLFF
few | TRBJ2-7 | TRBV11-1 | NA | TGTGCCAGCAGCTTAGGCGGGATTCCCTACGAGCAGTACTTC | CASSLGGIPYEQYF
NA | TRBJ1-1 | TRBV4-1 | NA | TGCGCCAGCAGCCCCGGAAGACAGAACTGGAACACTGAAGCTTTCTTT | CASSPGRQNWNTEAFF
NA | TRBJ1-6 | TRBV7-9 | NA | TGTGCCAGCAGCCCCCTCCCAGGAGACTACTATAATTCACCCCTCCACTTT | CASSPLPGDYYNSPLHF
NA | TRBJ2-1 | TRBV30 | NA | TGTGCCTGGAGTCGGTCCCCCCGGGGTGAGCAGTTCTTC | CAWSRSPRGEQFF
NA | TRBJ2-4 | TRBV27 | NA | TGTGCCAGCAGTGTGACAGGAAACATTCAGTACTTC | CASSVTGNIQYF
NA | TRBJ1-6 | TRBV30 | NA | TGTGCCTGGAGTGTACGGTGGCGGGATAATTCACCCCTCCACTTT | CAWSVRWRDNSPLHF
NA | TRBJ2-3 | TRBV30 | TRBD2 | TGTGCCTGGGGTAGCGGGGGGTCAGATACGCAGTATTTT | CAWGSGGSDTQYF
NA | TRBJ1-1 | TRBV5-1 | NA | TGCGCCAGCAGCTTGGACGGACTGAACACTGAAGCTTTCTTT | CASSLDGLNTEAFF
NA | TRBJ2-3 | TRBV6-6 | NA | TGTGCCAGCAGTTATACTAGCTCCCTCACAGATACGCAGTATTTT | CASSYTSSLTDTQYF
NA | TRBJ1-1 | TRBV30 | TRBD1 | TGTGCCTGGAGGCAGAGGGGCAGGGGGGACACTGAAGCTTTCTTT | CAWRQRGRGDTEAFF
once | TRBJ1-2 | TRBV30 | NA | TGTGCCTGGAGTGTCGAGGGTGCCTACTATGGCTACACCTTC | CAWSVEGAYYGYTF
NA | TRBJ1-6 | TRBV19 | NA | TGTGCCAGTAGAACCCGGATCCCCTATTCACCCCTCCACTTT | CASRTRIPYSPLHF
NA | TRBJ1-2 | TRBV28 | NA | TGTGCCAGCAGCCCGACTAGGTTGGGCTACACCTTC | CASSPTRLGYTF
NA | TRBJ1-1 | TRBV29-1 | NA | TGCAGCGCTAAATACAGGGTGAACACTGAAGCTTTCTTT | CSAKYRVNTEAFF
NA | TRBJ1-2 | TRBV29-1 | TRBD1 | TGCAGCGTTGTGCCCCCCGGACAGGGGGTTAGGTATGGCTACACCTTC | CSVVPPGQGVRYGYTF
NA | TRBJ2-2 | TRBV10-3 | TRBD2 | TGTGCCATCAGTGCGACTAGCTGGGCCTCCGGGGAGCTGTTTTTT | CAISATSWASGELFF
few | TRBJ1-2 | TRBV28 | NA | TGTGCCAGCAGGCCAATAATAGGGGGGAGTAACTATGGCTACACCTTC | CASRPIIGGSNYGYTF
few | TRBJ2-2 | TRBV7-2 | TRBD2 | TGTGCCAGCAGCCGCGGGGGGGCCAACACCGGGGAGCTGTTTTTT | CASSRGGANTGELFF
NA | TRBJ1-1 | TRBV29-1 | NA | TGCAGGGGGGGTATGGGGTTCGCTGAAGCTTTCTTT | CRGGMGFAEAFF
NA | TRBJ2-4 | TRBV2 | NA | TGTGCCAGCAGTGACAGGATCCACATTCAGTACTTC | CASSDRIHIQYF
NA | TRBJ1-4 | TRBV28 | TRBD1 | TGTGCCAGCAGTTCCGGACAGGGGATGGAAAAACTGTTTTTT | CASSSGQGMEKLFF
once | TRBJ2-7 | TRBV5-1 | NA | TGCGCCAGCAGCCGGGACCGAACCTACGAGCAGTACTTC | CASSRDRTYEQYF
once | TRBJ2-1 | TRBV5-6 | NA | TGTGCCAGCACCCCCAACAGGGTCAACTACAATGAGCAGTTCTTC | CASTPNRVNYNEQFF
NA | TRBJ1-1 | TRBV19 | TRBD1 | TGTGCCAGTAGTATCGGACAGGGGCTGGGCACTGAAGCTTTCTTT | CASSIGQGLGTEAFF
NA | TRBJ2-5 | TRBV19 | NA | TGTGCCACCGAGGCAGGTGGGACCCAGTACTTC | CATEAGGTQYF
NA | TRBJ2-6 | TRBV7-9 | TRBD1 | TGTGCCAGCAGCCCGACAGGGAGCTACTCTGGGGCCAACGTCCTGACTTTC | CASSPTGSYSGANVLTF
once | TRBJ1-5 | TRBV6-1 | NA | TGTGCCAGCAGTGCGGCAGGTCCTTTCAATCAGCCCCAGCATTTT | CASSAAGPFNQPQHF
once | TRBJ1-2 | TRBV4-1 | NA | TGCGCCAGCAGCCAAGGCCCGGTACAGGGAATTGAGGATTGGGGCTACACCTTC | CASSQGPVQGIEDWGYTF
NA | TRBJ2-7 | TRBV6-5 | NA | TGTGCCAGCAGGAACTCCTACGAGCAGTACTTC | CASRNSYEQYF
few | TRBJ1-1 | TRBV29-1 | NA | TGCAGCGGCACCGCCCTGGCCCTCCCGAACACTGAAGCTTTCTTT | CSGTALALPNTEAFF
NA | TRBJ1-6 | TRBV30 | NA | TGTGCCTGGCTATCGGGCGCTGCAAATTCACCCCTCCACTTT | CAWLSGAANSPLHF
NA | TRBJ2-1 | TRBV20-1 | NA | TGCAGTGCAAGACCTGGGGAGGAGCAGTTCTTC | CSARPGEEQFF
NA | TRBJ1-5 | TRBV30 | TRBD1 | TGTGCCTGGAGTGGTTTGGGACAGGGCCCTAATCAGCCCCAGCATTTT | CAWSGLGQGPNQPQHF
NA | TRBJ1-4 | TRBV10-3 | NA | TGTGCCACCAAAATCGGACAGAATAATGAAAAACTGTTTTTT | CATKIGQNNEKLFF
NA | TRBJ2-3 | TRBV2 | NA | TGTGCCAGCAGCTCCTATACGCAGTATTTT | CASSSYTQYF
NA | TRBJ2-5 | TRBV2 | TRBD2 | TGTGCCAGCAGCCGGACTAGCGCGGGACAAGAGACCCAGTACTTC | CASSRTSAGQETQYF
NA | TRBJ2-4 | TRBV5-6 | TRBD1 | TGTGCCAGCAGCAGTGGGACAGCAAGCGACATTCAGTACTTC | CASSSGTASDIQYF